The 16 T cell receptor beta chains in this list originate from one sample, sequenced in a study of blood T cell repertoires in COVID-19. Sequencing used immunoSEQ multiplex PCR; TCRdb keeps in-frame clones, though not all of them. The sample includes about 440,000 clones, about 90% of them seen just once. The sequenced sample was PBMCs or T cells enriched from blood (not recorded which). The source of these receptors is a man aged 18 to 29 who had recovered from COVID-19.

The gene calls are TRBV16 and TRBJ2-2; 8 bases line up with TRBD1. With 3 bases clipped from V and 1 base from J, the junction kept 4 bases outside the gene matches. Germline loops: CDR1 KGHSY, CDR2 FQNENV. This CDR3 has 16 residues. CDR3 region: CASSQMGQENTGELFF. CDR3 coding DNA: TGTGCCAGCAGCCAGATGGGACAGGAGAACACCGGGGAGCTGTTTTTT.

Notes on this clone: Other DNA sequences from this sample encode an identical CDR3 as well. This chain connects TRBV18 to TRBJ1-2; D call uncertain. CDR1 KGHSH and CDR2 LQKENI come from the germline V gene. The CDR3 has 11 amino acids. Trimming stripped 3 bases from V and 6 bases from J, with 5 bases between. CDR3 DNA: TGTGCCAGCTCACCGAGCGATGGCTACACCTTC. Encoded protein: CASSPSDGYTF.

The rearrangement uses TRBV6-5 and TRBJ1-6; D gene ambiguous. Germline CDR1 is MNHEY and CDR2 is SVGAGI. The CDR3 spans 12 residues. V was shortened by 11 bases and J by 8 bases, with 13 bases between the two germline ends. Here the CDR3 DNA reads TGTGCCGGCCGGGTGGCGGATTCACCCCTCCACTTT. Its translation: CAGRVADSPLHF.

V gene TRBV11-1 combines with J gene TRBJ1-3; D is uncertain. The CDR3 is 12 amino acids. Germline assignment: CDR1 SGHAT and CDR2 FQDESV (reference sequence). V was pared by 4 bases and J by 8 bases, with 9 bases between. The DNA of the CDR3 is TGTGCCAGCAGCTCCCGTGCGGACACCATATATTTT. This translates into CASSSRADTIYF.

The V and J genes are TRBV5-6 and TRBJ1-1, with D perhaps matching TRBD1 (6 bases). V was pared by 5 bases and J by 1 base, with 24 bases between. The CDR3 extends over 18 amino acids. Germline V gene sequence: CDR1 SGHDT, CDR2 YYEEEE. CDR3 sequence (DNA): TGTGCCAGCAGTTACCCTCAGGCGGGGGCGGACCCGAACACTGAAGCTTTCTTT. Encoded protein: CASSYPQAGADPNTEAFF.

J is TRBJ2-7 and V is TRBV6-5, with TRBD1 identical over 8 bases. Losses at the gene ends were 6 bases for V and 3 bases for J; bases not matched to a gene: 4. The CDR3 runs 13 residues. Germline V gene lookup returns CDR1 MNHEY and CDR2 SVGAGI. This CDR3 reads CASSRDRSYEQYF. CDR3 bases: TGTGCCAGCAGCCGGGACAGGAGCTACGAGCAGTACTTC.

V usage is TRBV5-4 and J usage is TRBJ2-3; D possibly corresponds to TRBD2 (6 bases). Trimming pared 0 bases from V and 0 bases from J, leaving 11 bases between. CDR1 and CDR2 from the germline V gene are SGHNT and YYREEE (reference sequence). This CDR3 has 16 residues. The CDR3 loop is CASSLARERSTDTQYF. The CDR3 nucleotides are TGTGCCAGCAGCTTGGCCCGGGAGAGGAGCACAGATACGCAGTATTTT.

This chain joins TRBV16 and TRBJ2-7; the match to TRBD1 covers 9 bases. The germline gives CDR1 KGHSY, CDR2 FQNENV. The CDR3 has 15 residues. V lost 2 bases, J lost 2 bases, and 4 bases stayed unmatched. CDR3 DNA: TGTGCCAGCAGCCAAACTACAGGGGGCACCTACGAGCAGTACTTC. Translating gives CASSQTTGGTYEQYF.

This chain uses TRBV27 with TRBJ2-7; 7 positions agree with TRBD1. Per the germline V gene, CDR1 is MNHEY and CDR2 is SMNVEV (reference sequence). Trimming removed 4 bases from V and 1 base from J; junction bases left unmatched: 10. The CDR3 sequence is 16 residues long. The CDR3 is CASSSTQGVRSYEQYF. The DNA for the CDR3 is TGTGCCAGCAGTTCTACCCAGGGGGTCCGGTCCTACGAGCAGTACTTC.

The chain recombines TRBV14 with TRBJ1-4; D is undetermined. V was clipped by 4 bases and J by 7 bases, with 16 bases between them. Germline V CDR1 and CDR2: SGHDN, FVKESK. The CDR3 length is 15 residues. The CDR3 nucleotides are TGTGCCAGCAGCCCCGCTAACGTGGGAGGTGAAAAACTGTTTTTT. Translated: CASSPANVGGEKLFF.

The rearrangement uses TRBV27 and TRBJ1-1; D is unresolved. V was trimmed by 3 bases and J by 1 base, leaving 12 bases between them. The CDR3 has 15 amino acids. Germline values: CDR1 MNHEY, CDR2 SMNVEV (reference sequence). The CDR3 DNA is TGTGCCAGCAGTTTGATCCTGACGGGGAACACTGAAGCTTTCTTT. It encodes CASSLILTGNTEAFF.

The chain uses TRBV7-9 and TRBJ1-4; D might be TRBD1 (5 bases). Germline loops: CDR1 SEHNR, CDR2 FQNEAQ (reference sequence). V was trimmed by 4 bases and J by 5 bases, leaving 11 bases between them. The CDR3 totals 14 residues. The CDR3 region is CASSSGLINEKLFF. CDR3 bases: TGTGCCAGCAGCTCAGGGCTAATAAATGAAAAACTGTTTTTT.

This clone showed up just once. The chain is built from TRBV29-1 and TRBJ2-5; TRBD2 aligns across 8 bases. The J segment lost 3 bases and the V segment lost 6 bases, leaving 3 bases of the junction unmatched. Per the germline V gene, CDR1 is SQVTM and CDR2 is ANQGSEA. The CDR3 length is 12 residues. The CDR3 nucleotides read TGCAGCGTCGCGGGGGGTAAAGAGACCCAGTACTTC. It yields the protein CSVAGGKETQYF.

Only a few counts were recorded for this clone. CDR3 sequence (DNA): TGTGCCAGCAGCTTAGAAGGCAGGGAGGGCAACTATGGCTACACCTTC. Its translation is CASSLEGREGNYGYTF. V and J are TRBV11-3 and TRBJ1-2; tentatively, D is TRBD1 (5 bases). Trimming left V 0 bases short and J 2 bases short, with 13 bases between. The CDR3 contains 16 residues. Germline V gene sequence: CDR1 SGHNT, CDR2 YENEEA.

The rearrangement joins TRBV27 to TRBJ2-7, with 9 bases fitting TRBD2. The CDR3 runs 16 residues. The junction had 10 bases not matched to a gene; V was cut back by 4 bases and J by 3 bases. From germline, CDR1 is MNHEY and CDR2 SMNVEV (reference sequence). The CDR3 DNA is TGTGCCAGCAGTTCTGGCCCTAGCGGGACGATCTACGAGCAGTACTTC. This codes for CASSSGPSGTIYEQYF.

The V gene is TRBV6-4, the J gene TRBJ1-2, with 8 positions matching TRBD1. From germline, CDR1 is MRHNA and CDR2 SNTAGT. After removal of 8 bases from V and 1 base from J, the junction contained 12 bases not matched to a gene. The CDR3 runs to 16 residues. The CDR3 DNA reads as TGTGCCAGCTCTGAGGACAGGGATTATATTAACTATGGCTACACCTTC. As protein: CASSEDRDYINYGYTF.